The entry below describes one T cell receptor (beta chain). V was trimmed by 8 bases and J by 6 bases, leaving 11 bases between them. Germline V lookup: CDR1 MDHEN, CDR2 SYDVKM. This CDR3 spans 12 amino acids. Here immunoSEQ multiplex PCR was the method, and the copy in TCRdb shows in-frame clones only, minus some. The repertoire holds roughly 380,000 clones, with about nine tenths as singletons. The data stem from a study of blood T cell repertoires in COVID-19. Input material: peripheral blood. The TCR comes from a middle-aged woman with COVID-19, enrolled during active disease. The chain couples TRBV28 to TRBJ2-1; D might be TRBD1 (6 bases). CDR3 region: CASGGQINEQFF. The CDR3 region has the DNA TGTGCCAGCGGGGGACAAATCAATGAGCAGTTCTTC.